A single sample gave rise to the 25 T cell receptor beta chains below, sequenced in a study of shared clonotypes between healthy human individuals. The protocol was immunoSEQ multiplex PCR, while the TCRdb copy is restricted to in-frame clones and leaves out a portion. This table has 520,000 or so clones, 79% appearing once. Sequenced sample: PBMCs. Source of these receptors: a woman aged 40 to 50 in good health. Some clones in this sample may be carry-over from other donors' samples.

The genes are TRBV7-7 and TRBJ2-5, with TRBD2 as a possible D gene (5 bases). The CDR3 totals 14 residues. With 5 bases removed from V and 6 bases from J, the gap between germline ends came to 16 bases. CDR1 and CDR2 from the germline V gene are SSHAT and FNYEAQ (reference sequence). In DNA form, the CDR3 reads TGTGCCAGCAGCCTCTCGGCGGGTAGGCAGACCCAGTACTTC. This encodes CASSLSAGRQTQYF. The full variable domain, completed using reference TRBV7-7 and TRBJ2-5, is GAGVSQSPRYKVTKRGQDVTLRCDPISSHATLYWYQQALGQGPEFLTYFNYEAQPDKSGLPSDRFSAERPEGSISTLTIQRTEQRDSAMYRCASSLSAGRQTQYFGPGTRLLVL.

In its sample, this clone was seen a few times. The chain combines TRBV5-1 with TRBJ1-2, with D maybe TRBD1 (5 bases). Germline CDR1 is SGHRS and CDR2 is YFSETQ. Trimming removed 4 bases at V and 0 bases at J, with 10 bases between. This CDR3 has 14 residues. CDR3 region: CASSRDGTNYGYTF. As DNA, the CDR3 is TGCGCCAGCAGCAGGGACGGTACTAACTATGGCTACACCTTC.

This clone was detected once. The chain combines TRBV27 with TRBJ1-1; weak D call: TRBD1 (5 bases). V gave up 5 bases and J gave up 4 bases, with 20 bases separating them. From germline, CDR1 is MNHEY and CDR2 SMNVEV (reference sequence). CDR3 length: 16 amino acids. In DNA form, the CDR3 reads TGTGCCAGCAGTCTCCTCATGGGAGGGCAGGGCACTGAAGCTTTCTTT. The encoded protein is CASSLLMGGQGTEAFF.

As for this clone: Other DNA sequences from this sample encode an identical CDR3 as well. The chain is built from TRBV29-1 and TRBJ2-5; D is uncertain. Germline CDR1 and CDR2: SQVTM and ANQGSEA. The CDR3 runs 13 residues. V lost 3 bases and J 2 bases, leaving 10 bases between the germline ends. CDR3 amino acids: CSVEKGNQETQYF. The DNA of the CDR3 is TGCAGCGTTGAGAAGGGTAATCAAGAGACCCAGTACTTC.

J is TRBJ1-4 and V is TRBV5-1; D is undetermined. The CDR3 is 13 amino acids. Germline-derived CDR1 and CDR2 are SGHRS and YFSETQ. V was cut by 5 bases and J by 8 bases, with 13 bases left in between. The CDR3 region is CASSPTIEEKLFF. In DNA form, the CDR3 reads TGCGCCAGCAGTCCGACAATTGAAGAAAAACTGTTTTTT.

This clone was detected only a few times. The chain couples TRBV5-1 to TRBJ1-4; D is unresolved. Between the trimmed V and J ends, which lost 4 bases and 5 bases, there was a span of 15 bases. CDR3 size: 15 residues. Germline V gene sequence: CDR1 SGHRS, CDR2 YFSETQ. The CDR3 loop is CASSMLGNQNEKLFF. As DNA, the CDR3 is TGCGCCAGCAGCATGTTGGGGAACCAGAATGAAAAACTGTTTTTT.

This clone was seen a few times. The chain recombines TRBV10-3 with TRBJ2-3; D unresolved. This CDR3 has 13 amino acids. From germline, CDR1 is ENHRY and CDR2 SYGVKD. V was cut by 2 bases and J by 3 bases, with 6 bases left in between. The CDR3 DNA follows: TGTGCCATCAGTGAGCCCCGGACAGATACGCAGTATTTT. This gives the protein CAISEPRTDTQYF.

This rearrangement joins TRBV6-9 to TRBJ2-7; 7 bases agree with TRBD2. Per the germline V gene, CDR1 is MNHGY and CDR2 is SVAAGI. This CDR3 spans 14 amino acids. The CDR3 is CANTREAYSYEQYF. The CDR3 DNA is TGTGCTAATACCCGGGAGGCTTACTCCTACGAGCAGTACTTC.

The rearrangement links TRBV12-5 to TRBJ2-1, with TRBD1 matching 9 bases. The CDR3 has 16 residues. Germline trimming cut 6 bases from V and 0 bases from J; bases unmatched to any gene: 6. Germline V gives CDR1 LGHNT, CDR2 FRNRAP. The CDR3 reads CASGQGTGISYNEQFF. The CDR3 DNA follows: TGTGCTAGTGGCCAAGGGACAGGGATCTCCTACAATGAGCAGTTCTTC.

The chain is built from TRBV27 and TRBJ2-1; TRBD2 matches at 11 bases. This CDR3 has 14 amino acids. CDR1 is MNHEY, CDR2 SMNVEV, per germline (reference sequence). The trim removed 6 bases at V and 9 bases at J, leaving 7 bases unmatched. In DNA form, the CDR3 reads TGTGCCAGCAGGGGACTAGCGGATGGGTCTGAGCAGTTCTTC. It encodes CASRGLADGSEQFF.

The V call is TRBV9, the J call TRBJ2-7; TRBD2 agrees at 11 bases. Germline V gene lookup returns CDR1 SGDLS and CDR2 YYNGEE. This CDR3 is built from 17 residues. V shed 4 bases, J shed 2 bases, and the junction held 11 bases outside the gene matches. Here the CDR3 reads CASSPGTSGPLAYEQYF. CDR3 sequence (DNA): TGTGCCAGCAGCCCAGGGACTAGCGGCCCTCTTGCCTACGAGCAGTACTTC.

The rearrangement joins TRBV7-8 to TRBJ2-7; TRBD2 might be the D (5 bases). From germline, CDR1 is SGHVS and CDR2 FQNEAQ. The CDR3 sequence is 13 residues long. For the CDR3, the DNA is TGTGCAAGCGGCGAGTCGAGGTCCTACGAGCAGTACTTC. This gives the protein CASGESRSYEQYF.

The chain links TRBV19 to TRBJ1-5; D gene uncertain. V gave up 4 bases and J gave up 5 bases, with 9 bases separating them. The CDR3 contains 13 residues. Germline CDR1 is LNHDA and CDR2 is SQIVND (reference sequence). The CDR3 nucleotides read TGTGCCAGTAGTAGATCGGGAGATCAGCCCCAGCATTTT. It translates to CASSRSGDQPQHF.

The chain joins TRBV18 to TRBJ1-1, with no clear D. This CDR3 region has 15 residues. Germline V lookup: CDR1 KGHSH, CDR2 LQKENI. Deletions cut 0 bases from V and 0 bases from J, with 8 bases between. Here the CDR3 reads CASSPPLELNTEAFF. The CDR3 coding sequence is TGTGCCAGCTCACCACCGTTGGAGTTGAACACTGAAGCTTTCTTT. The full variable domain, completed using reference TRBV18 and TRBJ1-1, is NAGVMQNPRHLVRRRGQEARLRCSPMKGHSHVYWYRQLPEEGLKFMVYLQKENIIDESGMPKERFSAEFPKEGPSILRIQQVVRGDSAAYFCASSPPLELNTEAFFGQGTRLTVV.

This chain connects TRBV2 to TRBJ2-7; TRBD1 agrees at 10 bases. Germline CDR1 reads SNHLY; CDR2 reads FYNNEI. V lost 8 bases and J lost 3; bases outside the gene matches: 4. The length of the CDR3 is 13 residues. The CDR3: CASCRTGGYEQYF. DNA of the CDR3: TGTGCCAGCTGTCGGACAGGGGGCTACGAGCAGTACTTC. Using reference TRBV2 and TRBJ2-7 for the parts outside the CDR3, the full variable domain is EPEVTQTPSHQVTQMGQEVILRCVPISNHLYFYWYRQILGQKVEFLVSFYNNEISEKSEIFDDQFSVERPDGSNFTLKIRSTKLEDSAMYFCASCRTGGYEQYFGPGTRLTVT.

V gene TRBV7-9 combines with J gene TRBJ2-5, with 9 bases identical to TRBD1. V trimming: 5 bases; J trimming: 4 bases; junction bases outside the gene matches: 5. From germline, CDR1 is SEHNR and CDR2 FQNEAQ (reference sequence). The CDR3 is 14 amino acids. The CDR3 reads CASSIGTGRETQYF. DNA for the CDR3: TGTGCCAGCAGCATAGGGACAGGGCGAGAGACCCAGTACTTC. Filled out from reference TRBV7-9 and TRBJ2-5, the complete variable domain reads DTGVSQNPRHKITKRGQNVTFRCDPISEHNRLYWYRQTLGQGPEFLTYFQNEAQLEKSRLLSDRFSAERPKGSFSTLEIQRTEQGDSAMYLCASSIGTGRETQYFGPGTRLLVL.

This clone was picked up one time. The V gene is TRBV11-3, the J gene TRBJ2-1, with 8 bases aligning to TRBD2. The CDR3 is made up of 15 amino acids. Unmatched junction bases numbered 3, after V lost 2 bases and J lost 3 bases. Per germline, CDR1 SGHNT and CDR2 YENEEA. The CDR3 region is CASSLYSGVYNEQFF. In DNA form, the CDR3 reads TGTGCCAGCAGCTTATATAGCGGGGTCTACAATGAGCAGTTCTTC.

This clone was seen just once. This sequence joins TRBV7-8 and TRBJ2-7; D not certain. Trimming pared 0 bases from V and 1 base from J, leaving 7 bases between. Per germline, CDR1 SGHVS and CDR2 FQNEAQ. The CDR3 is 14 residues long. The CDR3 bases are TGTGCCAGCAGCTTAGCGTCAAATTCCTACGAGCAGTACTTC. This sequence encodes CASSLASNSYEQYF.

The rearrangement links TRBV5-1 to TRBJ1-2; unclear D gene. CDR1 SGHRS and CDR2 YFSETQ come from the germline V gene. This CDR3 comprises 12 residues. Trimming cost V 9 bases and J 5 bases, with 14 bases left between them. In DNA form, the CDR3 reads TGCGCCATCCCCCTCGGGGTTTATGGCTACACCTTC. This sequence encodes CAIPLGVYGYTF. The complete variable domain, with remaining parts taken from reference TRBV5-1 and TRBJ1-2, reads KAGVTQTPRYLIKTRGQQVTLSCSPISGHRSVSWYQQTPGQGLQFLFEYFSETQRNKGNFPGRFSGRQFSNSRSEMNVSTLELGDSALYLCAIPLGVYGYTFGSGTRLTVV.

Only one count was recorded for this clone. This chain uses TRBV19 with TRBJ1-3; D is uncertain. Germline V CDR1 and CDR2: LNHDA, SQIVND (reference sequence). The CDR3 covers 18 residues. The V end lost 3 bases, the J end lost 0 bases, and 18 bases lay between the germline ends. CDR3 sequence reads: CASSMLGGGSSSGNTIYF. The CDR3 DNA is TGTGCCAGTAGTATGCTGGGAGGCGGCTCGAGCTCTGGAAACACCATATATTTT.

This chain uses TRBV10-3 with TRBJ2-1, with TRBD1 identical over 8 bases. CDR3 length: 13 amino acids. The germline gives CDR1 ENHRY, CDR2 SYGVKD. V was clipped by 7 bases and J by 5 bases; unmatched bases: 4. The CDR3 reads CAITDRDHNEQFF. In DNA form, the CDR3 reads TGTGCCATCACGGACAGGGACCACAATGAGCAGTTCTTC.

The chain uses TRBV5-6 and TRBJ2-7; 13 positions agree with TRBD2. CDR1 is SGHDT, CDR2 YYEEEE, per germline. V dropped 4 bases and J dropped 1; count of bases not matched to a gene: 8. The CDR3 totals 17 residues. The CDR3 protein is CASSVLGLAGRSYEQYF. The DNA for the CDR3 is TGTGCCAGCAGCGTGTTGGGACTAGCGGGAAGGTCCTACGAGCAGTACTTC.

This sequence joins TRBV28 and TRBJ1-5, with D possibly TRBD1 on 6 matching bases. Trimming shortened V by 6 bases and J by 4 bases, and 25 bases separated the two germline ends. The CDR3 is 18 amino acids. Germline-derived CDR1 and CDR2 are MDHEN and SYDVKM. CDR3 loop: CASRASGAPRRENQPQHF. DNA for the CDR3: TGTGCCAGCAGGGCCTCAGGGGCCCCGCGGCGTGAAAATCAGCCCCAGCATTTT.

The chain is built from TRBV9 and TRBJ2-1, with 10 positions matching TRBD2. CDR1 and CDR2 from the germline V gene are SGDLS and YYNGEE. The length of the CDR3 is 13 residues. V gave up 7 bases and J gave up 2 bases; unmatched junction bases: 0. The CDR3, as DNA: TGTGCCAGCGGACTAGCGGCCTACAATGAGCAGTTCTTC. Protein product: CASGLAAYNEQFF.

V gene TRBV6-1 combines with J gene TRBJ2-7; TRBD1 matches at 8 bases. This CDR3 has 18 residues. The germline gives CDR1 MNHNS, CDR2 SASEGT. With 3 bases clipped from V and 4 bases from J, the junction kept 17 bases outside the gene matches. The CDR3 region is CASSDLPMGAGGPYEQYF. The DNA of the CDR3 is TGTGCCAGCAGTGACCTCCCGATGGGGGCAGGGGGCCCATACGAGCAGTACTTC.